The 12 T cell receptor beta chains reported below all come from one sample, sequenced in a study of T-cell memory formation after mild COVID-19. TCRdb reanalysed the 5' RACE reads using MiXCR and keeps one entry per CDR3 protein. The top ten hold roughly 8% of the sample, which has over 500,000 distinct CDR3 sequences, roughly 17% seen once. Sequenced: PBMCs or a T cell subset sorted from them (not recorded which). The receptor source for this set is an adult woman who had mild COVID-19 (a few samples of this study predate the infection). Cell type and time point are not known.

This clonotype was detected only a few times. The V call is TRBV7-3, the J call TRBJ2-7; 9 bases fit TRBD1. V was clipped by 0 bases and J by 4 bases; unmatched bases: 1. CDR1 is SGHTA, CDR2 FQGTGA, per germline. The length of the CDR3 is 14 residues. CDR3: CASSLTQGAYEQYF. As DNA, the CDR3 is TGTGCCAGCAGCTTAACACAGGGGGCATACGAGCAGTACTTC.

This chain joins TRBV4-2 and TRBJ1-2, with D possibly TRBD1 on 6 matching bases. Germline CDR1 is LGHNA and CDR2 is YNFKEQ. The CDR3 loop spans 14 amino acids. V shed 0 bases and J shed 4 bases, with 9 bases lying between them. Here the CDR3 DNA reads TGTGCCAGCAGCCAAGATAGGGGGTCCTATGGCTACACCTTC. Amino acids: CASSQDRGSYGYTF.

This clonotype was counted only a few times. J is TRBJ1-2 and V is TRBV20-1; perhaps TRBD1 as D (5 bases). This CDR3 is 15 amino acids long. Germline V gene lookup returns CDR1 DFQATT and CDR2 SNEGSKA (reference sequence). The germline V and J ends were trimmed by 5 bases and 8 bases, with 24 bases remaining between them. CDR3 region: CSAGTPALLYPGYTF. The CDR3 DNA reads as TGCAGTGCTGGGACGCCGGCCCTTCTATACCCCGGCTACACCTTC.

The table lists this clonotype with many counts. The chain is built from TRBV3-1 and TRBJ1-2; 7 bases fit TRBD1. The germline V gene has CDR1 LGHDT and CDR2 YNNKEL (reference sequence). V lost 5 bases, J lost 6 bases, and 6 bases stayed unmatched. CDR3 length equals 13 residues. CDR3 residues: CASSFDRANGYTF. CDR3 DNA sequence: TGTGCCAGCAGCTTCGACAGGGCCAATGGCTACACCTTC.

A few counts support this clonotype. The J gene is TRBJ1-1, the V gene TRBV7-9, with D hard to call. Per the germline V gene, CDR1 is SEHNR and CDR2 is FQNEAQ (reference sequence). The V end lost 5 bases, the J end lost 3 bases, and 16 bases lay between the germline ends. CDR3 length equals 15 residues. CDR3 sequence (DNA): TGTGCCAGCAGCCCCGGTCGAACCACCCACACTGAAGCTTTCTTT. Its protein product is CASSPGRTTHTEAFF.

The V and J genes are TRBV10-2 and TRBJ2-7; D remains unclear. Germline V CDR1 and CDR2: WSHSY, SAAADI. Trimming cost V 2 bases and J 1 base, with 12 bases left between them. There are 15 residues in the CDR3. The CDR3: CASSESLVLSYEQYF. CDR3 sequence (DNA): TGCGCCAGCAGTGAGAGCCTCGTCCTATCCTACGAGCAGTACTTC.

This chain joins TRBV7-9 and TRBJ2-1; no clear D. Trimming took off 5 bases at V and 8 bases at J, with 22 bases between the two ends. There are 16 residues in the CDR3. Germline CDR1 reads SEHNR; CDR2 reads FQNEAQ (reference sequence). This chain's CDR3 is CASSPHLGGRIYEQFF. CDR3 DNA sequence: TGTGCCAGCAGCCCTCACTTGGGCGGAAGGATATATGAGCAGTTCTTC.

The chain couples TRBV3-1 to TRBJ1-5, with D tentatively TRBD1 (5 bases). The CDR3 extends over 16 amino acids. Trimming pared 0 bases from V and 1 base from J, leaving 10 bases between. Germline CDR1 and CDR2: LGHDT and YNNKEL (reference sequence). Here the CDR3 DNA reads TGTGCCAGCAGCCAAGACCAGGGTGTAAGCAATCAGCCCCAGCATTTT. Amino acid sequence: CASSQDQGVSNQPQHF.

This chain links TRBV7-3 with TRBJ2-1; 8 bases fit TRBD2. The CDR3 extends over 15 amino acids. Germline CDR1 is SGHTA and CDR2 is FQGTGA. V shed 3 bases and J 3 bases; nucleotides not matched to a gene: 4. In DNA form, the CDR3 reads TGTGCCAGCAGCTTCGACGGGGGGGTCTACAATGAGCAGTTCTTC. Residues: CASSFDGGVYNEQFF.

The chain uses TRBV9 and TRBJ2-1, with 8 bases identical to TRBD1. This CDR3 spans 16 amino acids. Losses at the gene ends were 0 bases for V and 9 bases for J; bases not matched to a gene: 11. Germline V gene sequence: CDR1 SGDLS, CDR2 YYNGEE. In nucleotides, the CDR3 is TGTGCCAGCAGCGTAGAAGGACAGGGAGGTTTGGGTGAGCAGTTCTTC. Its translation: CASSVEGQGGLGEQFF.

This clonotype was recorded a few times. The CDR3 sequence is CASSYFPTGDFSNQPQHF. The CDR3 DNA sequence: TGTGCCAGTAGTTACTTTCCAACAGGGGATTTTAGCAATCAGCCCCAGCATTTT. The J gene is TRBJ1-5, the V gene TRBV19; TRBD1 agrees at 7 bases. The CDR3 has 18 residues. Germline V gene sequence: CDR1 LNHDA, CDR2 SQIVND (reference sequence). V lost 5 bases, J lost 0 bases, and 13 bases stayed unmatched.

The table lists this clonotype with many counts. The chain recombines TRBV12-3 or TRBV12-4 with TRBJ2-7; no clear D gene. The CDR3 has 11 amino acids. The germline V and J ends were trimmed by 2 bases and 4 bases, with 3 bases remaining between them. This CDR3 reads CASSLQYEQYF. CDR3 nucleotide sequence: TGTGCCAGCAGTTTACAATACGAGCAGTACTTC.